Below, 10 T cell receptor beta chains from the same sample are listed, as sequenced in a study of T cell changes during pregnancy in multiple sclerosis. The method was immunoSEQ multiplex PCR; TCRdb's version includes in-frame clones alone and lacks a portion of them. There are about 51,000 clones in the sample; roughly 93% occur only once, and around 1.9% lies in the top ten. The sample here was peripheral blood, taken in the second trimester of pregnancy. The origin of the receptors is a female donor with multiple sclerosis, enrolled in a pregnancy study.

The chain employs TRBV19 and TRBJ1-2, with 9 bases identical to TRBD1. The germline V gene has CDR1 LNHDA and CDR2 SQIVND (reference sequence). J lost 8 bases, V lost 6 bases, and 7 bases had no gene match. There are 13 residues in the CDR3. CDR3 residues: CASRVQGADGYTF. In nucleotides, the CDR3 is TGTGCCAGTAGAGTACAGGGGGCAGACGGCTACACCTTC.

The gene calls are TRBV5-1 and TRBJ2-1; TRBD2 might be the D (6 bases). The CDR3 length is 15 residues. Germline loops: CDR1 SGHRS, CDR2 YFSETQ. V lost 5 bases and J lost 8, with 20 bases in between. For the CDR3, the DNA is TGCGCCAGCAGACCCAGGAGGGCTTTTGACGATGAGCAGTTCTTC. Translation gives CASRPRRAFDDEQFF.

The V call is TRBV5-6, the J call TRBJ2-5; possible D gene TRBD1, 6 bases. The CDR3 contains 16 residues. Trimming stripped 4 bases from V and 1 base from J, with 17 bases between. Germline loops: CDR1 SGHDT, CDR2 YYEEEE. The DNA for the CDR3 is TGTGCCAGCAGCCTCAGGGGAGTGCAACTCCAAGAGACCCAGTACTTC. It translates to CASSLRGVQLQETQYF. The variable domain in full, with the rest retrieved from reference TRBV5-6 and TRBJ2-5, is DAGVTQSPTHLIKTRGQQVTLRCSPKSGHDTVSWYQQALGQGPQFIFQYYEEEERQRGNFPDRFSGHQFPNYSSELNVNALLLGDSALYLCASSLRGVQLQETQYFGPGTRLLVL.

The chain recombines TRBV2 with TRBJ2-3, with 11 positions matching TRBD2. The V and J ends lost 8 bases and 11 bases, in that order; junction bases with no gene match: 12. Germline-derived CDR1 and CDR2 are SNHLY and FYNNEI. This CDR3 is 14 amino acids long. The CDR3 DNA reads TGTGCCAGCGGGGGACCGGGACTAGCGGTGCAGCAGTATTTT. It specifies CASGGPGLAVQQYF.

The chain links TRBV4-3 to TRBJ1-1, with 7 bases that match TRBD1. The CDR3 has 14 residues. Germline CDR1 and CDR2: LGHNA and YSLEER. V was clipped by 6 bases and J by 1 base; unmatched bases: 5. The CDR3 loop is CASSFGTANTEAFF. DNA for the CDR3: TGCGCCAGCAGTTTCGGGACAGCGAACACTGAAGCTTTCTTT.

This sequence joins TRBV5-1 and TRBJ2-7, with 10 nucleotides matching TRBD1. Trimming at V came to 5 bases and at J to 3 bases, leaving 2 bases not matched to a gene. The germline V gene encodes CDR1 SGHRS and CDR2 YFSETQ. This CDR3 spans 13 amino acids. Here the CDR3 DNA reads TGCGCCAGCAGGGGACAGGGGAACTACGAGCAGTACTTC. Its translation is CASRGQGNYEQYF.

This chain joins TRBV4-3 and TRBJ2-1; TRBD2 matches 12 bases. The ends lost 0 bases at V and 10 bases at J; junction bases unmatched: 7. Germline CDR1 is LGHNA and CDR2 is YSLEER. This CDR3 is built from 16 residues. The CDR3 nucleotides are TGCGCCAGCAGCCAAGAAGGGCTAGCGGGGGGGGTGGAGCAGTTCTTC. Protein sequence: CASSQEGLAGGVEQFF.

In DNA form, the CDR3 reads TGTGCCAGCCAACTAAAAACGGGAGTCTATGAGCAGTTCTTC. This translates into CASQLKTGVYEQFF. The V gene is TRBV6-4, the J gene TRBJ2-1; maybe TRBD2 (6 bases). The germline gives CDR1 MRHNA, CDR2 SNTAGT. This CDR3 contains 14 residues. V shed 8 bases and J shed 8 bases, with 19 bases lying between them.

This clone occurred once. This rearrangement joins TRBV18 to TRBJ2-7; D ambiguous. The CDR3 extends over 12 amino acids. The ends were cut back, 3 bases at V and 4 bases at J, with 7 bases in the middle. Germline assignment: CDR1 KGHSH and CDR2 LQKENI. The CDR3 is CASSPGPYEQYF. CDR3 DNA sequence: TGTGCCAGCTCACCCGGTCCTTACGAGCAGTACTTC.

The gene calls are TRBV6-5 and TRBJ2-7; 8 bases align to TRBD2. The CDR3 spans 15 residues. Trimming at V came to 2 bases and at J to 3 bases, leaving 6 bases not matched to a gene. In germline, CDR1 is MNHEY, CDR2 SVGAGI. The CDR3 loop is CASSYGGGLVYEQYF. Here the CDR3 DNA reads TGTGCCAGCAGTTACGGGGGGGGACTAGTCTACGAGCAGTACTTC.